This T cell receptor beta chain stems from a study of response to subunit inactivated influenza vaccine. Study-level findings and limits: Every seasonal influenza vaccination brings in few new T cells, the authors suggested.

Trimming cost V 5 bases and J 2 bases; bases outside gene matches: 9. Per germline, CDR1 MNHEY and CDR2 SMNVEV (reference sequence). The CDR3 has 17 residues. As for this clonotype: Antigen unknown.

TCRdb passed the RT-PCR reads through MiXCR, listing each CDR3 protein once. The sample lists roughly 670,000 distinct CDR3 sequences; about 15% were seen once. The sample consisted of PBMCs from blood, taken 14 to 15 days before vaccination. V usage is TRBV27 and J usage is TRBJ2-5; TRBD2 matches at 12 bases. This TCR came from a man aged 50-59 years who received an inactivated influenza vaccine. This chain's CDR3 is CASSLRLAGARQETQYF. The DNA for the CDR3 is TGTGCCAGCAGTCTTCGACTAGCGGGAGCCCGTCAAGAGACCCAGTACTTC.